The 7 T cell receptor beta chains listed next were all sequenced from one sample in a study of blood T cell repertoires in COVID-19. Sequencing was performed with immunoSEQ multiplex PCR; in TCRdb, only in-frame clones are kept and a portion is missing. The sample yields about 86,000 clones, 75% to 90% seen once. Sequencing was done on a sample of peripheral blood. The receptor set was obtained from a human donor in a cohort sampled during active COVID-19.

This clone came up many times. CDR3 sequence: CASSPFDLVGNEQFF. CDR3 DNA sequence: TGTGCCAGCAGCCCATTCGACCTAGTGGGCAATGAGCAGTTCTTC. The chain has TRBV9 and TRBJ2-1; D is undetermined. Germline V gene data show CDR1 as SGDLS and CDR2 as YYNGEE. V lost 4 bases and J lost 6, with 17 bases in between. This CDR3 is built from 15 residues.

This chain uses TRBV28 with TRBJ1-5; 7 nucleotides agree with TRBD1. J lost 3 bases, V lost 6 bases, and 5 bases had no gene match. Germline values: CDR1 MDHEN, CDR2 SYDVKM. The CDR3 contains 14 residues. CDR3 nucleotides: TGTGCCAGCAGGGTTACAGGGGACAATCAGCCCCAGCATTTT. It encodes CASRVTGDNQPQHF.

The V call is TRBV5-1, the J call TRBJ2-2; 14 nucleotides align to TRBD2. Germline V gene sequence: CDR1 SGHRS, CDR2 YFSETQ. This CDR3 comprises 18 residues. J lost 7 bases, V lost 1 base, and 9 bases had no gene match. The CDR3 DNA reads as TGCGCCAGCAGCTTGTTGTCGGGACTAGCGGGAGTAGTCGGGGAGCTGTTTTTT. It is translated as CASSLLSGLAGVVGELFF.

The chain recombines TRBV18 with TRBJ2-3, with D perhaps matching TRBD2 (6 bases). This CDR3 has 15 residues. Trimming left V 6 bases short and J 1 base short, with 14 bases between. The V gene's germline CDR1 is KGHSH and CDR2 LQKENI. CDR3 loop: CASSRRQRGTDTQYF. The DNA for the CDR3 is TGTGCCAGCTCCCGGCGGCAGCGGGGCACAGATACGCAGTATTTT.

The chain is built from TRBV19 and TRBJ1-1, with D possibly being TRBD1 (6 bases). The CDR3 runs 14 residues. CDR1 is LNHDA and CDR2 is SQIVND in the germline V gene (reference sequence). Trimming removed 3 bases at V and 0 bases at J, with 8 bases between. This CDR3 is CASSMGHLNTEAFF. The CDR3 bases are TGTGCCAGTAGTATGGGACACCTGAACACTGAAGCTTTCTTT.

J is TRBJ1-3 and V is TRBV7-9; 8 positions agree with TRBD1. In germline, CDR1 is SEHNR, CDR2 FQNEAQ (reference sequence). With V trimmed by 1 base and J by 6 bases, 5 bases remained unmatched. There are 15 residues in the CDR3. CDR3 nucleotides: TGTGCCAGCAGCTTAGGGACAGGGACGGCAAACACCATATATTTT. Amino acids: CASSLGTGTANTIYF.

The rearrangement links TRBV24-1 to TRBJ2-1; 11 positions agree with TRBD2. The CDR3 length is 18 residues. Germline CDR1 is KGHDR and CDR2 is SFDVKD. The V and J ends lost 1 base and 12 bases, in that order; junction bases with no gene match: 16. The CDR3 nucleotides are TGTGCCACCAGTGATTTTGGGTTAGCGGGAGGGCCGCCCCTAGTGCAGTTCTTC. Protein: CATSDFGLAGGPPLVQFF.